The 29 T cell receptor beta chains listed next were all sequenced from one sample in a study of T cells in Graves' hyperthyroidism and ophthalmopathy. Researchers amplified the TCR beta CDR3 regions from RNA transcripts. The HTBI primer set drove a first-round RT-PCR of the TCR CDR3. MiXCR, run by TCRdb on the multiplex PCR reads, gives a single entry per CDR3 protein. The sample has about 420,000 distinct CDR3 sequences, approximately 14% seen once. Sample: blood. The receptors were sampled from a woman between 18 and 30 years old with Graves' hyperthyroidism.

This chain links TRBV19 with TRBJ1-1, with D uncertain. This CDR3 spans 13 amino acids. Looked up from germline, CDR1 is LNHDA and CDR2 is SQIVND (reference sequence). V was clipped by 4 bases and J by 4 bases, with 10 bases between them. CDR3 protein: CASSKGLGTEAFF. The CDR3 coding sequence is TGTGCCAGTAGTAAAGGGCTGGGCACTGAAGCTTTCTTT.

This clonotype is classed as medium-sized. The rearrangement uses TRBV20-1 and TRBJ2-1; possibly TRBD1 for D (6 bases). The CDR3 is 12 residues long. Trimming removed 5 bases from V and 8 bases from J, with 13 bases in between. The germline gives CDR1 DFQATT, CDR2 SNEGSKA (reference sequence). The CDR3 nucleotides are TGCAGTGCTCATACAGGGTCCGATGAGCAGTTCTTC. Amino acid sequence: CSAHTGSDEQFF.

This chain joins TRBV6-1 and TRBJ2-7; D is ambiguous. The CDR3 covers 16 residues. Germline lookup yields CDR1 MNHNS and CDR2 SASEGT. Trimming left V 5 bases short and J 0 bases short, with 17 bases between. The CDR3 nucleotides are TGTGCCAGCAGTACCTTCTTCTTGTCATTCTCCTACGAGCAGTACTTC. Encoded protein: CASSTFFLSFSYEQYF.

There are many counts of this clonotype. The gene calls are TRBV4-3 and TRBJ1-6, with D unclear. CDR1 and CDR2 (germline): LGHNA, YSLEER. The germline V and J ends were trimmed by 0 bases and 5 bases, with 8 bases remaining between them. The CDR3 consists of 15 residues. CDR3 DNA sequence: TGCGCCAGCAGCCAAGACTGGGTTAATAATTCACCCCTCCACTTT. This translates into CASSQDWVNNSPLHF.

In this sample, this clonotype turned up a few times. As DNA, the CDR3 is TGTGCCACCAGCAGCGGGGGGGTTAATCAGCCCCAGCATTTT. This translates into CATSSGGVNQPQHF. The genes are TRBV15 and TRBJ1-5; D perhaps matches TRBD1 (5 bases). V was cut by 3 bases and J by 4 bases, with 10 bases left in between. Germline V gene data show CDR1 as LNHNV and CDR2 as YYDKDF (reference sequence). The CDR3 has 14 amino acids.

This clonotype was seen a few times. This clone may be a read error of a much larger clone one base away. This sequence joins TRBV28 and TRBJ1-5; no reliable D call. The CDR3 consists of 11 residues. Germline loops: CDR1 MDHEN, CDR2 SYDVKM. The CDR3 here is CAGSFTQPQHF. The CDR3 coding sequence is TGTGCCGGCAGTTTCACTCAGCCCCAGCATTTT.

Notes on this clonotype: A much more abundant neighbour one base away suggests this may be a read error. The chain employs TRBV6-6 and TRBJ1-4; D remains ambiguous. The length of the CDR3 is 15 residues. Germline V lookup: CDR1 MNHNY, CDR2 SVGAGI (reference sequence). V lost 0 bases, J lost 8 bases, and 13 bases lay in between. CDR3 in amino acids: CASSYSISRREKLFF. DNA for the CDR3: TGTGCCAGCAGTTACTCGATTAGCCGCCGGGAAAAACTGTTTTTT.

This clonotype was seen at least ten times. The V and J genes are TRBV12-3 or TRBV12-4 and TRBJ2-3, with 7 bases lining up with TRBD1. With V trimmed by 7 bases and J by 0 bases, 7 bases remained unmatched. The CDR3 has 15 amino acids. CDR3: CASTRTGPSTDTQYF. The CDR3 nucleotides are TGTGCCAGCACCCGGACAGGTCCTAGCACAGATACGCAGTATTTT.

The gene calls are TRBV12-3 or TRBV12-4 and TRBJ2-2, with D maybe TRBD1 (8 bases). V was trimmed by 4 bases and J by 4 bases, leaving 13 bases between them. The CDR3 spans 15 residues. This CDR3 reads CASSSQGEGTGELFF. DNA for the CDR3: TGTGCCAGCAGTTCACAGGGGGAGGGCACCGGGGAGCTGTTTTTT.

This clonotype came up once. This chain uses TRBV19 with TRBJ1-4; TRBD1 agrees at 7 bases. Germline values: CDR1 LNHDA, CDR2 SQIVND (reference sequence). V was pared by 7 bases and J by 7 bases, with 12 bases of the junction left unmatched. The length of the CDR3 is 15 residues. The CDR3 DNA sequence: TGTGCCAGTACCCCCGTCGATAGGGGGCTTGAAAAACTGTTTTTT. It encodes CASTPVDRGLEKLFF.

This clonotype appeared a few times. This CDR3 is CATSPGQGNTEAFF. Here the CDR3 DNA reads TGTGCCACCAGCCCGGGACAGGGTAATACTGAAGCTTTCTTT. The V call is TRBV15, the J call TRBJ1-1; 9 bases match TRBD1. V lost 5 bases to trimming and J lost 5 bases; unmatched junction nucleotides: 6. Germline-derived CDR1 and CDR2 are LNHNV and YYDKDF (reference sequence). The CDR3 sequence is 14 residues long.

This clonotype has ten or more counts. This sequence joins TRBV24-1 and TRBJ2-5; maybe TRBD2 (6 bases). The CDR3 length is 13 residues. Trimming took 4 bases from V and 7 from J, leaving 12 bases between them. The V gene's germline CDR1 is KGHDR and CDR2 SFDVKD. The CDR3 protein is CATSEQVSGTQYF. Here the CDR3 DNA reads TGTGCCACCAGTGAACAGGTTAGCGGGACCCAGTACTTC.

The V and J genes are TRBV7-9 and TRBJ1-5; D remains ambiguous. The end of the DNA fits TRBJ2-3 better, so the J call may be wrong. CDR1 and CDR2 from the germline V gene are SEHNR and FQNEAQ (reference sequence). The CDR3 has 13 residues. CDR3 residues: CASSLAGNQPQYF. The CDR3 DNA sequence: TGTGCCAGCAGCTTAGCTGGGAATCAGCCCCAGTATTTT.

The gene calls are TRBV6-5 and TRBJ2-7; 8 positions agree with TRBD1. The CDR3 covers 16 residues. J gave up 5 bases and V 0 bases, and 9 bases lay outside the gene matches. In germline, CDR1 is MNHEY, CDR2 SVGAGI. The CDR3, as DNA: TGTGCCAGCAGTTACTCACGTGGGCAGGGGGCGAACGAGCAGTACTTC. This codes for CASSYSRGQGANEQYF.

This clonotype occurred a few times. The chain employs TRBV7-2 and TRBJ1-5; D is ambiguous. CDR1 is SGHTA and CDR2 is FQGNSA in the germline V gene. Trimming stripped 5 bases from V and 1 base from J, with 9 bases between. The CDR3 is 14 amino acids. CDR3 coding DNA: TGTGCCAGCAGCCCAAAACGGAGCAATCAGCCCCAGCATTTT. Translating gives CASSPKRSNQPQHF.

This clonotype was picked up a small number of times. V gene TRBV25-1 combines with J gene TRBJ2-3; D remains unclear. The CDR3 has 12 amino acids. The germline V and J ends were trimmed by 6 bases and 5 bases, with 9 bases remaining between them. Germline CDR1 and CDR2: MGHDK and SYGVNS. DNA of the CDR3: TGTGCCAGCAGCCCCCCCGAAGATACGCAGTATTTT. Translation gives CASSPPEDTQYF.

The J gene is TRBJ2-1, the V gene TRBV20-1; 10 bases align to TRBD2. This CDR3 is built from 13 residues. Germline loops: CDR1 DFQATT, CDR2 SNEGSKA (reference sequence). Trimming at V came to 5 bases and at J to 3 bases, leaving 1 base not matched to a gene. The CDR3 nucleotides read TGCAGTGCTGGACTAGCGGTCTACAATGAGCAGTTCTTC. This translates into CSAGLAVYNEQFF.

This clonotype was seen a handful of times. CDR3 loop: CASSSNTVRGGTDTQYF. As DNA, the CDR3 is TGCGCCAGCAGCTCAAACACCGTCCGGGGGGGCACAGATACGCAGTATTTT. The genes are TRBV5-1 and TRBJ2-3; TRBD2 matches at 7 bases. Trimming cost V 3 bases and J 1 base; bases outside gene matches: 11. The germline gives CDR1 SGHRS, CDR2 YFSETQ. The CDR3 extends over 17 amino acids.

This chain links TRBV7-9 with TRBJ1-2, with TRBD1 matching over 7 bases. From germline, CDR1 is SEHNR and CDR2 FQNEAQ (reference sequence). V shed 5 bases, J shed 5 bases, and the junction held 11 bases outside the gene matches. The CDR3 is 15 residues long. The CDR3 sequence: CASSVPLTGAYGYTF. In DNA, the CDR3 is TGTGCCAGCAGCGTTCCGCTTACAGGGGCTTATGGCTACACCTTC.

This clonotype was seen many times. V usage is TRBV28 and J usage is TRBJ2-7; D may be TRBD1 or TRBD2 (5 bases each). This CDR3 has 14 amino acids. With 6 bases removed from V and 4 bases from J, the gap between germline ends came to 16 bases. In germline, CDR1 is MDHEN, CDR2 SYDVKM. The CDR3 here is CASSSTGTQYEQYF. CDR3 sequence (DNA): TGTGCCAGCAGCTCAACCGGGACGCAGTACGAGCAGTACTTC.

This clonotype showed up just a few times. V usage is TRBV6-1 and J usage is TRBJ1-2, with D unresolved. This CDR3 region has 15 residues. Per the germline V gene, CDR1 is MNHNS and CDR2 is SASEGT. V lost 6 bases, J lost 0 bases, and 14 bases lay in between. The CDR3 region is CASSIGPPANYGYTF. Written as DNA, the CDR3 is TGTGCCAGCAGCATCGGACCCCCAGCTAACTATGGCTACACCTTC.

This rearrangement joins TRBV28 to TRBJ2-5; D possibly uses TRBD1 or TRBD2 (5 bases each). Deletions cut 6 bases from V and 7 bases from J, with 12 bases between. The CDR3 loop spans 12 amino acids. Germline V lookup: CDR1 MDHEN, CDR2 SYDVKM. The DNA of the CDR3 is TGTGCCAGCAGGGGGACCCCCTTGACCCAGTACTTC. It specifies CASRGTPLTQYF.

In this sample, this clonotype turned up a few times. The chain couples TRBV4-2 to TRBJ2-7; 7 bases align to TRBD1. The germline V gene encodes CDR1 LGHNA and CDR2 YNFKEQ. CDR3 size: 15 residues. The V segment lost 4 bases and the J segment 1 base; nucleotides outside the gene matches: 7. CDR3 region: CASSPRQGQSYEQYF. The CDR3 DNA sequence: TGTGCCAGCAGCCCAAGACAGGGACAATCCTACGAGCAGTACTTC.

This clonotype was counted between two and nine times. The rearrangement joins TRBV11-2 to TRBJ2-7; D tentatively fits TRBD1 or TRBD2 (6 bases each). CDR1 is SGHAT and CDR2 is FQNNGV in the germline V gene. The CDR3 has 14 residues. V lost 6 bases and J 4 bases, leaving 16 bases between the germline ends. Here the CDR3 reads CASSKGGWAYEQYF. The DNA for the CDR3 is TGTGCCAGCAGTAAGGGGGGATGGGCGTACGAGCAGTACTTC. Combining the CDR3 with reference TRBV11-2 and TRBJ2-7 gives the whole variable domain EAGVAQSPRYKIIEKRQSVAFWCNPISGHATLYWYQQILGQGPKLLIQFQNNGVVDDSQLPKDRFSAERLKGVDSTLKIQPAKLEDSAVYLCASSKGGWAYEQYFGPGTRLTVT.

The chain employs TRBV3-1 and TRBJ1-4; the match to TRBD1 covers 12 bases. This CDR3 contains 17 residues. V trimming: 3 bases; J trimming: 9 bases; junction bases outside the gene matches: 11. Germline V gives CDR1 LGHDT, CDR2 YNNKEL (reference sequence). The CDR3 region is CASSHAGTGGIGKKLFF. As DNA, the CDR3 is TGTGCCAGCAGCCATGCCGGGACAGGGGGCATAGGGAAAAAACTGTTTTTT.

In its sample, this clonotype was seen many times. The chain is built from TRBV12-3 or TRBV12-4 and TRBJ2-1; a possible D gene is TRBD2 (5 bases). V was trimmed by 3 bases and J by 6 bases, leaving 18 bases between them. The CDR3 runs to 16 residues. The DNA for the CDR3 is TGTGCCAGCAGTTTTATGGAAAAGCTAGCAGGCAATGAGCAGTTCTTC. Translated, it gives CASSFMEKLAGNEQFF.

This clonotype has a handful of counts. This chain uses TRBV7-8 with TRBJ1-2, with D unclear. CDR1 SGHVS and CDR2 FQNEAQ come from the germline V gene. CDR3 length: 13 amino acids. This CDR3 is CSAERAVGGGYTF. As DNA, the CDR3 is TGTTCAGCAGAGAGGGCGGTTGGAGGGGGCTACACCTTC.

This clonotype showed up just a few times. The chain employs TRBV7-9 and TRBJ2-3, with unresolved D. This CDR3 has 14 residues. V was shortened by 4 bases and J by 5 bases, with 13 bases between the two germline ends. Germline CDR1 and CDR2: SEHNR and FQNEAQ (reference sequence). CDR3 nucleotides: TGTGCCAGCAGCTCCCGCAGTCCCGAAGATACGCAGTATTTT. Its translation: CASSSRSPEDTQYF.

There are many counts of this clonotype. This chain connects TRBV28 to TRBJ2-7; a possible D gene is TRBD2 (6 bases). The CDR3 has 12 residues. V lost 7 bases and J 2 bases, leaving 9 bases between the germline ends. Per germline, CDR1 MDHEN and CDR2 SYDVKM. This chain's CDR3 is CASKEGPYEQYF. CDR3 DNA sequence: TGTGCCAGCAAGGAGGGTCCCTACGAGCAGTACTTC.